This T cell receptor beta chain was recovered during a study of T cell repertoires in cytomegalovirus infection. Across the study: CMV epitopes in the study were HLA-C-restricted (recently identified) and HLA-B-restricted (well studied). Signatures in public TCR beta sequences pointed to both CMV infection and matching HLA type. Study-level points and caveats: The ex vivo response showed dominance by HLA-C-restricted CMV-specific TCR beta clonotypes.

Of note for this clonotype: No antigen is known for it.

MiXCR, applied by TCRdb to the reads, yields one record per CDR3 protein. The data hold roughly 500,000 distinct CDR3 sequences, with around 30% observed a single time. V lost 7 bases, J lost 4 bases, and 16 bases lay in between. Looked up from germline, CDR1 is MNHNS and CDR2 is SASEGT. This CDR3 has 14 residues. The sequence was obtained from a human donor in good health (CMV status not recorded). Some clones in this sample may be carry-over from other donors' samples. The sample was cultured PBMCs, taken from culture after CMV antigen stimulation. The J gene is TRBJ1-1, the V gene TRBV6-1, with D uncertain. CDR3 DNA: TGTGCCAGCAAACCCCACGGTCCTGGCACTGAAGCTTTCTTT. Translation: CASKPHGPGTEAFF.